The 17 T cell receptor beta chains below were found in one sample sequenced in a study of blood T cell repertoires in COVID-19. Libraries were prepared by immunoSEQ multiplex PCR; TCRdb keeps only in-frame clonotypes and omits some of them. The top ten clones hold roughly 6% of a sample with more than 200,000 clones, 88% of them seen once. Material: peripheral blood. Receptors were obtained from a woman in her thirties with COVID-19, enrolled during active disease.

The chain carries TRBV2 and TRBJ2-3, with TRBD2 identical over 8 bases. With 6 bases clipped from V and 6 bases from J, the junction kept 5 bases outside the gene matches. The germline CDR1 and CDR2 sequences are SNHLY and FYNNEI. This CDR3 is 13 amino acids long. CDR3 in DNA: TGTGCCAGCAGGTGGACTAGCCGCGATACGCAGTATTTT. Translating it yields CASRWTSRDTQYF.

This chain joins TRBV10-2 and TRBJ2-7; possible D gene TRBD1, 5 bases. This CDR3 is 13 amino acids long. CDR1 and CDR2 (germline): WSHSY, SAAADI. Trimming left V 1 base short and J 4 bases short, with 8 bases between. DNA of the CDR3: TGCGCCAGCAGTGAGTTCTCAGGGTACGAGCAGTACGTC. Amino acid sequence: CASSEFSGYEQYV.

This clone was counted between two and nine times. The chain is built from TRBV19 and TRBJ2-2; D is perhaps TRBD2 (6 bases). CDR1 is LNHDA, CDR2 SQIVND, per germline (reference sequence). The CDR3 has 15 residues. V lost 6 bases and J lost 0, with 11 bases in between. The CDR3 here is CASREGSPNTGELFF. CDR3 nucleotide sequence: TGTGCCAGTAGGGAGGGGAGTCCGAACACCGGGGAGCTGTTTTTT.

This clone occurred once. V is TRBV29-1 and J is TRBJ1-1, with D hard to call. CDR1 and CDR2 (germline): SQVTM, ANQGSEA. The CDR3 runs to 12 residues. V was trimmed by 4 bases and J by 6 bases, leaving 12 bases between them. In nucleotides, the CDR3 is TGCAGCGTTGCCCTTATTCGGGCTGAAGCTTTCTTT. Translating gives CSVALIRAEAFF.

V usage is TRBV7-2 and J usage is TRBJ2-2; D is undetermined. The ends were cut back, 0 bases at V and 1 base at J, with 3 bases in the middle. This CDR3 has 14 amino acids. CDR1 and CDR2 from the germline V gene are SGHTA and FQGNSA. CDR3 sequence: CASSLAQNTGELFF. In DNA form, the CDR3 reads TGTGCCAGCAGCTTAGCCCAGAACACCGGGGAGCTGTTTTTT.

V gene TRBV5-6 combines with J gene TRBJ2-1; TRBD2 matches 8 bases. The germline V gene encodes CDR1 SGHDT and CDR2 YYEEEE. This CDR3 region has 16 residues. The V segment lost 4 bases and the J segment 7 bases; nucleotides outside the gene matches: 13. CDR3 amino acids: CASSLLSGSGGNEQFF. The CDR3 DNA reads TGTGCCAGCAGCCTGCTCAGCGGGAGTGGCGGGAATGAGCAGTTCTTC. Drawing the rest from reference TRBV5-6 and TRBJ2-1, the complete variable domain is DAGVTQSPTHLIKTRGQQVTLRCSPKSGHDTVSWYQQALGQGPQFIFQYYEEEERQRGNFPDRFSGHQFPNYSSELNVNALLLGDSALYLCASSLLSGSGGNEQFFGPGTRLTVL.

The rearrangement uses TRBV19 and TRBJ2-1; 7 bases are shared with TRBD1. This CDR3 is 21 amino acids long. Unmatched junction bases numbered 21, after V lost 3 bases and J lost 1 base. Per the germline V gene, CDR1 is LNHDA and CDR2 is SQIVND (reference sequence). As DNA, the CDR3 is TGTGCCAGTAGTATGAAACTCTCCGGGACAGCGAGCGTTCTATCCTACAATGAGCAGTTCTTC. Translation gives CASSMKLSGTASVLSYNEQFF. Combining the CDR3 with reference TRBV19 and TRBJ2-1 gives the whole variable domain DGGITQSPKYLFRKEGQNVTLSCEQNLNHDAMYWYRQDPGQGLRLIYYSQIVNDFQKGDIAEGYSVSREKKESFPLTVTSAQKNPTAFYLCASSMKLSGTASVLSYNEQFFGPGTRLTVL.

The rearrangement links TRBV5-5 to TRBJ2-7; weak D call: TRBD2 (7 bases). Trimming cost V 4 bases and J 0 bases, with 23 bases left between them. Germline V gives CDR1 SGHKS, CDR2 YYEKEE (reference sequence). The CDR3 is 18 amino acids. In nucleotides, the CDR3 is TGTGCCAGCAGCCCCTCGGTCAATCGGGGGGCCACCTCCTACGAGCAGTACTTC. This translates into CASSPSVNRGATSYEQYF.

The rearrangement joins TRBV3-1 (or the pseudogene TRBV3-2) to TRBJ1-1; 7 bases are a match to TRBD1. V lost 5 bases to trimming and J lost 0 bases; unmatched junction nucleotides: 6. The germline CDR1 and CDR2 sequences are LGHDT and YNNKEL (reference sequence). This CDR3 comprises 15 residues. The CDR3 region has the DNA TGTGCCAGCAGCTTCGACAGGGACTTGAACACTGAAGCTTTCTTT. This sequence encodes CASSFDRDLNTEAFF.

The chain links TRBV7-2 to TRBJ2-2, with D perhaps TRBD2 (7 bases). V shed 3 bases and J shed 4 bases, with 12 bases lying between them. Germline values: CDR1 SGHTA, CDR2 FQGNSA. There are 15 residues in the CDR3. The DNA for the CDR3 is TGTGCCAGCAGCTTGAGGGGGGGAGCCACCGGGGAGCTGTTTTTT. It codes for CASSLRGGATGELFF.

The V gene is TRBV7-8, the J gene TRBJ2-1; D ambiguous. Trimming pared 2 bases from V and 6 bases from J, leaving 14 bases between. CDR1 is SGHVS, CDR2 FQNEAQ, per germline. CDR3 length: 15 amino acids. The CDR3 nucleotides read TGTGCCAGCAGCTTATTTCCTAGAAAAGGCAATGAGCAGTTCTTC. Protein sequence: CASSLFPRKGNEQFF.

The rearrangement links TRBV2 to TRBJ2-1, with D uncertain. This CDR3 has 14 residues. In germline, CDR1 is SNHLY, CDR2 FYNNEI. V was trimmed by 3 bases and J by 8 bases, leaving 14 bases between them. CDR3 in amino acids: CASSDNWAGDEQFF. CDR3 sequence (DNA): TGTGCCAGCAGTGATAATTGGGCTGGTGATGAGCAGTTCTTC. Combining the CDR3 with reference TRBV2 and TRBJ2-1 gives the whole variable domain EPEVTQTPSHQVTQMGQEVILRCVPISNHLYFYWYRQILGQKVEFLVSFYNNEISEKSEIFDDQFSVERPDGSNFTLKIRSTKLEDSAMYFCASSDNWAGDEQFFGPGTRLTVL.

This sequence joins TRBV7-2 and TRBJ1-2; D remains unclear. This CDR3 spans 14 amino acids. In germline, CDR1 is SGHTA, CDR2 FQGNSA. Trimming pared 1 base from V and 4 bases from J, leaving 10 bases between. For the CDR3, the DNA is TGTGCCAGCAGCTTAGGTAGTAAGCTCTATGGCTACACCTTC. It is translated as CASSLGSKLYGYTF.

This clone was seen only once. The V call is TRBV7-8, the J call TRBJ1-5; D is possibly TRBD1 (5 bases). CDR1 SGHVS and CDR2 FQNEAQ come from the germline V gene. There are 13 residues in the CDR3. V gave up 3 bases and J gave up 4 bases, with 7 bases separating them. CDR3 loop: CASSFGGNQPQHF. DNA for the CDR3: TGTGCCAGCAGCTTCGGGGGGAATCAGCCCCAGCATTTT.

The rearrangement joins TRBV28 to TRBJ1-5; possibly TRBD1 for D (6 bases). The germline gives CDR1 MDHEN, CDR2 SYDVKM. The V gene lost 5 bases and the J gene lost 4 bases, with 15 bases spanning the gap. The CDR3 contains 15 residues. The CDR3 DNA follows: TGTGCCAGCAGTCAAGGGGGGGGACGGAATCAGCCCCAGCATTTT. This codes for CASSQGGGRNQPQHF.

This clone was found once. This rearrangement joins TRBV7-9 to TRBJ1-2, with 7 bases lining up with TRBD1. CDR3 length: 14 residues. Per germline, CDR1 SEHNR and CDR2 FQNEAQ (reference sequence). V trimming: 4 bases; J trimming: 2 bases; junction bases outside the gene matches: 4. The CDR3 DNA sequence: TGTGCCAGCAGCTCGGGACAGCTAAACTATGGCTACACCTTC. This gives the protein CASSSGQLNYGYTF.

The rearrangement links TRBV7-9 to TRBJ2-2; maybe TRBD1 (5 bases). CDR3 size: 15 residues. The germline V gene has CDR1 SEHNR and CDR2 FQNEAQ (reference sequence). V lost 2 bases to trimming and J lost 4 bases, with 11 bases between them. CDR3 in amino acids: CASSLSLDSTGELFF. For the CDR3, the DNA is TGTGCCAGCAGCTTATCGCTTGACAGCACCGGGGAGCTGTTTTTT.